The entry that follows covers one T cell receptor (beta chain) sequence. As yet, its antigen is unknown. Authors of the study amplified TCR beta CDR3 regions from RNA transcripts. During a first-round RT-PCR of the TCR CDR3, the HTBI primer set was used. TCRdb passed the multiplex PCR reads through MiXCR, listing each CDR3 protein once. The sample has over 700,000 distinct CDR3 sequences, about 38% seen once. The data stem from a study of T cells in Graves' hyperthyroidism and ophthalmopathy. Study-wide results and caveats: Ophthalmopathy prediction by the model preceded onset by a median roughly 6 months. Blood shared most expanded thyroid clonotypes above 0.001.

The CDR3 is 14 amino acids. Germline V gene sequence: CDR1 ENHRY, CDR2 SYGVKD. V was trimmed by 6 bases and J by 3 bases, leaving 15 bases between them. Source material: blood. The V gene is TRBV10-3, the J gene TRBJ2-7, with a tentative D call TRBD1 (6 bases). This TCR derives from a man in his late teens or twenties with Graves' hyperthyroidism. The CDR3 nucleotides are TGTGCCATCAGCTCCCCACAGGGCGGCTACGAGCAGTACTTC. Translation: CAISSPQGGYEQYF.